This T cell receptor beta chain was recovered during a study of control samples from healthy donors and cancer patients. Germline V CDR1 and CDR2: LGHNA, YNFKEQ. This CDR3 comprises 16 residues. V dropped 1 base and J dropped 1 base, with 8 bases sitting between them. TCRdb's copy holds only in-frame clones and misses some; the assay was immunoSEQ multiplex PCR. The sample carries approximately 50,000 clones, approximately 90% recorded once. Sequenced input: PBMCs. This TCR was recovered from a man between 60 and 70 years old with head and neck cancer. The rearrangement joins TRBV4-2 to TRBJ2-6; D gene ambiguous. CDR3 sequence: CASSQAPESGANVLTF. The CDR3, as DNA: TGTGCCAGCAGCCAAGCACCCGAATCTGGGGCCAACGTCCTGACTTTC.